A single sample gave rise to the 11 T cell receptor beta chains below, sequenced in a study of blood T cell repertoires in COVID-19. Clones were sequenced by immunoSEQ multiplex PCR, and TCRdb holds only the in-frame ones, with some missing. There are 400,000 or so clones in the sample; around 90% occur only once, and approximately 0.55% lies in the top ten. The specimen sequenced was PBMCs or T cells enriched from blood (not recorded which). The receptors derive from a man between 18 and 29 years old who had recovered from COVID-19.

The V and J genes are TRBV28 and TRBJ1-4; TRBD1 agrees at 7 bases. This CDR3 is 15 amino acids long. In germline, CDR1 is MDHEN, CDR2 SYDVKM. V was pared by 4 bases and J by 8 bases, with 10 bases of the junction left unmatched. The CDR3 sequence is CASSSPQGPAEKLFF. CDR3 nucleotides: TGTGCCAGCAGTTCCCCACAGGGGCCGGCGGAAAAACTGTTTTTT.

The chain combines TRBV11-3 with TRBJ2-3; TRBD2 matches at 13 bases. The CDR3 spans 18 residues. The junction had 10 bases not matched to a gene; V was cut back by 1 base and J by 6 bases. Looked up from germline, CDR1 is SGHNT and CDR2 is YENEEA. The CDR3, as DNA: TGTGCCAGCAGCTTAGTGGGGATCAAGACTAGCGGGGGGGATACGCAGTATTTT. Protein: CASSLVGIKTSGGDTQYF.

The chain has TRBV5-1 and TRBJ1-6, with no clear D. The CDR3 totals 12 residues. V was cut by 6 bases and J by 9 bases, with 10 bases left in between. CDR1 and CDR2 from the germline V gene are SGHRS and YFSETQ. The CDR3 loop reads CASKEGSSPLHF. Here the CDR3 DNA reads TGCGCCAGCAAGGAGGGCTCTTCACCCCTCCACTTT.

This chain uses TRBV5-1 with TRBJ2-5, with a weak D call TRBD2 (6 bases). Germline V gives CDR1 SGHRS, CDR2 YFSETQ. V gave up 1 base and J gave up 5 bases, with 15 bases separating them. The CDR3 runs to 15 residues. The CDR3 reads CASSLSGELLETQYF. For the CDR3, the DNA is TGCGCCAGCAGCTTGTCGGGGGAACTCTTGGAGACCCAGTACTTC.

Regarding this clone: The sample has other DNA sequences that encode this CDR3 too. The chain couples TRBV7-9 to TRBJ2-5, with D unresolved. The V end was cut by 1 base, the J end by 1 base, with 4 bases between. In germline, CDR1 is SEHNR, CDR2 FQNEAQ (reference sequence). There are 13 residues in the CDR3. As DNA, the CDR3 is TGTGCCAGCAGCTTAGGCGGCCAAGAGACCCAGTACTTC. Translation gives CASSLGGQETQYF.

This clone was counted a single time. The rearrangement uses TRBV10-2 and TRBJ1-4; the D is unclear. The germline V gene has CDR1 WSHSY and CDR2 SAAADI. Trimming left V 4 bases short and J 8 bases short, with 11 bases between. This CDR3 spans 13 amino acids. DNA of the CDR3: TGCGCCAGCAGTGTAACGGTGGGCGAAAAACTGTTTTTT. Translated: CASSVTVGEKLFF.

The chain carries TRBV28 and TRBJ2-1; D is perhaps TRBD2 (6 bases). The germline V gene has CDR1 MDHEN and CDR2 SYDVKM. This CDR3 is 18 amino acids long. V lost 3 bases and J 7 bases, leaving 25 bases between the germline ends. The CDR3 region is CASSFGGVGGSGLNEQFF. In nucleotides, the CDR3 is TGTGCCAGCAGTTTCGGCGGGGTCGGAGGGAGCGGCTTAAATGAGCAGTTCTTC.

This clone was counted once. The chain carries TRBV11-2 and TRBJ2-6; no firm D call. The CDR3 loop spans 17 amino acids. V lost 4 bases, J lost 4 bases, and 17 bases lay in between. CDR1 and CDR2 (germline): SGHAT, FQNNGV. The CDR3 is CASSSLRPAVGANVLTF. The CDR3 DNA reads TGTGCCAGCAGCTCCCTGAGGCCCGCGGTCGGGGCCAACGTCCTGACTTTC.

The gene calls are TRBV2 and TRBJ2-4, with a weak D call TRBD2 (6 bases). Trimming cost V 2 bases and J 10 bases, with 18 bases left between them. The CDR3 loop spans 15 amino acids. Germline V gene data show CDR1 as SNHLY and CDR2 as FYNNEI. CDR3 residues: CASSESPRGYTIQYF. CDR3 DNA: TGTGCCAGCAGTGAATCTCCGCGGGGCTACACAATTCAGTACTTC.

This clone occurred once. The CDR3 DNA is TGTGCCAGCAGCCTGACAGGGGAACAAGCGGGAAACACCATATATTTT. Translation gives CASSLTGEQAGNTIYF. V usage is TRBV11-3 and J usage is TRBJ1-3; TRBD1 aligns across 8 bases. The V gene end was trimmed by 5 bases and the J gene end by 4 bases; junction bases not matched to a gene: 10. The CDR3 length is 16 residues. Germline CDR1 is SGHNT and CDR2 is YENEEA.

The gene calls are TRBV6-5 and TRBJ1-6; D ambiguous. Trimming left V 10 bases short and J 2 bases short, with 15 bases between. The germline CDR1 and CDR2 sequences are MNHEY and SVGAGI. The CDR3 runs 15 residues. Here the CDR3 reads CATRNSNTYNSPLHF. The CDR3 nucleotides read TGTGCCACAAGAAACAGTAACACCTATAATTCACCCCTCCACTTT.